These T cell receptor beta chains were read from a single sample in a study of blood T cell repertoires in COVID-19. The data were produced by immunoSEQ multiplex PCR, yet TCRdb's version contains in-frame clones alone and is incomplete. The sample records hundreds of thousands of clones, just under 90% being singletons. Sequencing was done on a sample of PBMCs or T cells enriched from blood (not recorded which). All receptors come from a woman aged 25 to 39 with acute COVID-19. The conserved cysteine and the conserved F or W are not part of the CDR3 here. Clone size is stated in some rows and not others, as once, few, many or a class when expanded.

clone_size	v_call	j_call	cdr3_aa
-	TRBV25-1	TRBJ2-2	ASRDNAGELF
once	TRBV5-1	TRBJ2-7	ASSSQGYEQY
-	TRBV5-4	TRBJ1-1	ASSQGIPGQGSGTEAF
few	TRBV27	TRBJ1-1	ASSLVGSHREAF
-	TRBV5-1	TRBJ2-5	ASAGGQGIAETQY
-	TRBV5-6	TRBJ1-2	ASSATGAPGYT
-	TRBV7-2	TRBJ2-5	ASSRPSVRETQY
-	TRBV30	TRBJ1-6	AWSTGSYNSPLH
large	TRBV5-4	TRBJ2-1	ASSPWTGVGNEQF
-	TRBV27	TRBJ1-1	ASSFWAGGNTEAF
-	TRBV14	TRBJ2-7	ASSPYRGEQY
few	TRBV9	TRBJ2-7	ASSVASGGPSYEQY
-	TRBV5-1	TRBJ2-5	ASSFMGQGKETQY
-	TRBV24-1	TRBJ2-1	ATSEPGQGDNEQF
-	TRBV11-3	TRBJ1-3	ASSPGGGQPSGNTIY
-	TRBV5-1	TRBJ2-2	ASSLRPSGGRNTGELF
-	TRBV10-1	TRBJ2-1	ASSGGPGDEQF
-	TRBV12-5	TRBJ1-1	ASGSENTEAF
-	TRBV11-2	TRBJ1-1	ASRSGQANTEAF
-	TRBV19	TRBJ1-5	ASSMSGNQPQH
-	TRBV6-5	TRBJ1-5	ASNGFSNQPQH
-	TRBV9	TRBJ2-2	ASSEGPGTGELF
-	TRBV7-9	TRBJ1-6	ASSQKGLLAPLH
-	TRBV2	TRBJ1-3	ASSVGSSSGNTIY
-	TRBV18	TRBJ2-7	ASSPLGARSYEQY
-	TRBV3-1/TRBV3-2	TRBJ2-3	ASSPRLAGGQDTQY
-	TRBV2	TRBJ1-5	ASSGTGDNQPQH
-	TRBV15	TRBJ1-1	ATSIPGPGEAF
-	TRBV6-5	TRBJ1-6	ASSYEGQRGSPLH
-	TRBV30	TRBJ1-1	AWSVPELTF
-	TRBV7-2	TRBJ1-2	ASSTGQAVSGYT
-	TRBV11-2	TRBJ2-1	ASSLGLAVVYNEQF
-	TRBV7-8	TRBJ1-3	ASSLAGSRSGNTIY
-	TRBV19	TRBJ1-6	ASSASGTGSSPLH
-	TRBV2	TRBJ1-4	ASSSDRGQGEKLF
-	TRBV14	TRBJ2-7	ASSQGAQGISYEQY
-	TRBV10-1	TRBJ1-3	ASGTSGNTIY
-	TRBV13	TRBJ2-7	ASSTGALNYEQY
-	TRBV6-5	TRBJ1-3	ASSLQETGNTIY
-	TRBV6-5	TRBJ1-2	ASKYGGQGFDGYT